A single sample gave rise to the 29 T cell receptor beta chains below, sequenced in a study of T-cell reconstitution after alpha-beta-depleted transplantation in children. Preparation of the TCRbeta library involved a method that used unique molecular identifiers. Each CDR3 protein is one row after TCRdb ran MiXCR on the PCR reads. Counted here are around 600,000 distinct CDR3 sequences, roughly 15% occurring once; the ten biggest clones make up 1.1%. The source material was PBMCs from the stem cell graft donor, sampled from the stem cell graft. The receptor source for this set is a human donor who donated a stem cell graft to a child with acute myeloid leukemia.

This clonotype was counted many times. The chain recombines TRBV20-1 with TRBJ2-3, with D maybe TRBD1 (7 bases). Trimming removed 0 bases from V and 3 bases from J, with 13 bases in between. The V gene's germline CDR1 is DFQATT and CDR2 SNEGSKA (reference sequence). The CDR3 spans 15 residues. CDR3 sequence reads: CSAREEAGGTDTQYF. In DNA, the CDR3 is TGCAGTGCTAGAGAAGAGGCAGGGGGGACAGATACGCAGTATTTT.

The gene calls are TRBV12-3 or TRBV12-4 and TRBJ2-1; D is possibly TRBD2 (7 bases). The V gene lost 3 bases and the J gene lost 7 bases, with 16 bases spanning the gap. The CDR3 loop spans 15 amino acids. The CDR3 DNA reads as TGTGCCAGCAGTTTTGGGGGGGGGCCGGGGAATGAGCAGTTCTTC. It translates to CASSFGGGPGNEQFF.

This clonotype was recorded a few times. V usage is TRBV20-1 and J usage is TRBJ2-7; TRBD1 agrees at 9 bases. V dropped 5 bases and J dropped 2; count of bases not matched to a gene: 10. Germline V lookup: CDR1 DFQATT, CDR2 SNEGSKA (reference sequence). This CDR3 is built from 15 residues. The DNA of the CDR3 is TGCAGTGCTCTATCTAGGGGACAGGGCACCTACGAGCAGTACTTC. The encoded protein is CSALSRGQGTYEQYF.

This clonotype was counted between two and nine times. The chain has TRBV5-1 and TRBJ2-7, with 7 bases lining up with TRBD1. The V gene end was trimmed by 2 bases and the J gene end by 4 bases; junction bases not matched to a gene: 12. Germline CDR1 reads SGHRS; CDR2 reads YFSETQ. The CDR3 has 16 residues. The CDR3 sequence is CASSFGQGVPVYEQYF. CDR3 coding DNA: TGCGCCAGCAGCTTCGGGCAGGGGGTGCCTGTTTACGAGCAGTACTTC.

The rearrangement links TRBV6-2 or TRBV6-3 to TRBJ1-5, with D unresolved. This CDR3 region has 15 residues. Trimming took off 3 bases at V and 0 bases at J, with 9 bases between the two ends. Germline CDR1 and CDR2: MNHEY and SVGEGT. In nucleotides, the CDR3 is TGTGCCAGCAGTTATCCGCCCTATAGCAATCAGCCCCAGCATTTT. As protein: CASSYPPYSNQPQHF.

The chain links TRBV5-1 to TRBJ2-5; a possible D gene is TRBD1 (6 bases). Per germline, CDR1 SGHRS and CDR2 YFSETQ. There are 14 residues in the CDR3. Deletions cut 2 bases from V and 1 base from J, with 9 bases between. The CDR3: CASSFRTAQETQYF. In DNA form, the CDR3 reads TGCGCCAGCAGCTTTCGGACAGCCCAAGAGACCCAGTACTTC.

This clonotype was seen more than once but under ten times. This chain connects TRBV15 to TRBJ1-4; 7 bases are a match to TRBD1. J lost 6 bases, V lost 8 bases, and 6 bases had no gene match. Germline V gives CDR1 LNHNV, CDR2 YYDKDF (reference sequence). The CDR3 loop spans 13 amino acids. The CDR3 reads CATAPRGDEKLFF. DNA of the CDR3: TGTGCCACCGCCCCCAGGGGGGATGAAAAACTGTTTTTT.

This clonotype occurred many times. The gene calls are TRBV5-6 and TRBJ2-1; TRBD1 agrees at 7 bases. J was trimmed by 3 bases and V by 4 bases; bases with no gene match: 7. Germline assignment: CDR1 SGHDT and CDR2 YYEEEE. This CDR3 is built from 15 residues. CDR3 sequence (DNA): TGTGCCAGCAGCCGACCGGGACAGAACTACAATGAGCAGTTCTTC. Translation gives CASSRPGQNYNEQFF.

This clonotype has only a few counts. The chain has TRBV7-3 and TRBJ2-7; 7 nucleotides match TRBD1. V trimming: 5 bases; J trimming: 3 bases; junction bases outside the gene matches: 4. Germline CDR1 reads SGHTA; CDR2 reads FQGTGA. The CDR3 is made up of 13 amino acids. The CDR3 reads CASSAGQDYEQYF. The CDR3 DNA sequence: TGTGCCAGCAGCGCCGGACAGGACTACGAGCAGTACTTC.

The genes are TRBV14 and TRBJ1-2; D remains ambiguous. Trimming removed 0 bases at V and 13 bases at J, with 12 bases between. This CDR3 comprises 12 residues. In germline, CDR1 is SGHDN, CDR2 FVKESK. CDR3 amino acids: CASSQESVFATF. CDR3 DNA sequence: TGTGCCAGCAGCCAAGAATCGGTCTTCGCCACCTTC.

This clonotype was detected ten times or more. This rearrangement joins TRBV7-2 to TRBJ2-1; no reliable D call. CDR3 length equals 12 residues. From germline, CDR1 is SGHTA and CDR2 FQGNSA. Deletions cut 5 bases from V and 8 bases from J, with 10 bases between. As DNA, the CDR3 is TGTGCCAGCAGCCCTGATATTGATGAGCAGTTCTTC. As protein: CASSPDIDEQFF.

The V gene is TRBV5-1, the J gene TRBJ1-1; D uncertain. V lost 0 bases and J lost 4, with 10 bases in between. The CDR3 covers 14 residues. The germline V gene has CDR1 SGHRS and CDR2 YFSETQ. The CDR3 sequence: CASSLGPMGTEAFF. The DNA for the CDR3 is TGCGCCAGCAGCTTGGGACCGATGGGCACTGAAGCTTTCTTT.

This clonotype was seen repeatedly, ten times or more. The chain combines TRBV27 with TRBJ1-2; TRBD1 aligns across 7 bases. V dropped 2 bases and J dropped 0; count of bases not matched to a gene: 6. The CDR3 loop spans 16 amino acids. Germline CDR1 reads MNHEY; CDR2 reads SMNVEV (reference sequence). The CDR3 DNA follows: TGTGCCAGCAGTTTAAAATGGGACAGCGCTAACTATGGCTACACCTTC. Amino acid sequence: CASSLKWDSANYGYTF.

In this sample, this clonotype turned up a few times. The chain uses TRBV12-3 or TRBV12-4 and TRBJ2-5; 10 positions agree with TRBD2. This CDR3 has 14 amino acids. The V gene end was trimmed by 6 bases and the J gene end by 0 bases; junction bases not matched to a gene: 1. The CDR3 protein is CASRGLADQETQYF. CDR3 nucleotide sequence: TGTGCCAGCAGAGGACTAGCGGACCAAGAGACCCAGTACTTC.

This clonotype has ten or more counts. The rearrangement links TRBV20-1 to TRBJ1-1, with D tentatively TRBD1 (6 bases). CDR1 is DFQATT, CDR2 SNEGSKA, per germline (reference sequence). This CDR3 contains 15 residues. V lost 5 bases, J lost 0 bases, and 16 bases lay in between. CDR3 sequence (DNA): TGCAGTGCTCCTCCTAGGGGGGCTATGAACACTGAAGCTTTCTTT. Translated: CSAPPRGAMNTEAFF.

The rearrangement uses TRBV11-2 and TRBJ2-7; D assignment may be TRBD1 or TRBD2 (5 bases each). Germline V gives CDR1 SGHAT, CDR2 FQNNGV. The CDR3 loop spans 17 amino acids. The ends were cut back, 2 bases at V and 2 bases at J, with 19 bases in the middle. The CDR3 coding sequence is TGTGCCAGCAGCTTAATCTCGGCACGGGACGGCCCCTACGAGCAGTACTTC. As protein: CASSLISARDGPYEQYF.

This clonotype was picked up many times. The chain has TRBV10-3 and TRBJ2-1, with D hard to call. The germline V gene has CDR1 ENHRY and CDR2 SYGVKD. CDR3 size: 14 residues. Trimming removed 2 bases from V and 1 base from J, with 6 bases in between. CDR3 nucleotide sequence: TGTGCCATCAGTGAGGTGGGGTCCTACAATGAGCAGTTCTTC. Translation: CAISEVGSYNEQFF.

This clonotype was observed at least ten times. CDR3 nucleotide sequence: TGTGCCAGCAGTCCTCAGATTTCTGGGAACAATGAGCAGTTCTTC. It specifies CASSPQISGNNEQFF. This sequence joins TRBV27 and TRBJ2-1; D is unclear. Trimming stripped 5 bases from V and 5 bases from J, with 16 bases between. Germline CDR1 and CDR2: MNHEY and SMNVEV (reference sequence). This CDR3 has 15 residues.

This clonotype has a count of ten or more. The chain links TRBV6-5 to TRBJ2-1, with D perhaps TRBD2 (5 bases). Trimming stripped 6 bases from V and 0 bases from J, with 15 bases between. The length of the CDR3 is 16 residues. Germline loops: CDR1 MNHEY, CDR2 SVGAGI. In DNA, the CDR3 is TGTGCCAGCAGACATCAGCGGCGGAGCTCCTACAATGAGCAGTTCTTC. It specifies CASRHQRRSSYNEQFF.

This clonotype occurred a few times. The chain has TRBV7-2 and TRBJ2-7, with D uncertain. V was pared by 5 bases and J by 3 bases, with 11 bases between. Germline lookup yields CDR1 SGHTA and CDR2 FQGNSA. This CDR3 contains 13 residues. In nucleotides, the CDR3 is TGTGCCAGCAGCCCCCCCAGACTCTACGAGCAGTACTTC. This codes for CASSPPRLYEQYF. Full variable domain (remainder filled in from reference TRBV7-2 and TRBJ2-7): GAGVSQSPSNKVTEKGKDVELRCDPISGHTALYWYRQSLGQGLEFLIYFQGNSAPDKSGLPSDRFSAERTGGSVSTLTIQRTQQEDSAVYLCASSPPRLYEQYFGPGTRLTVT.

This clonotype was seen only a few times. This rearrangement joins TRBV7-9 to TRBJ2-5; D is uncertain. Trimming shortened V by 1 base and J by 5 bases, and 11 bases separated the two germline ends. CDR1 and CDR2 from the germline V gene are SEHNR and FQNEAQ (reference sequence). There are 14 residues in the CDR3. The CDR3: CASSLVQSLETQYF. Written as DNA, the CDR3 is TGTGCCAGCAGCTTAGTACAGAGCCTGGAGACCCAGTACTTC. Based on the CDR3 plus reference TRBV7-9 and TRBJ2-5, the full variable domain is DTGVSQNPRHKITKRGQNVTFRCDPISEHNRLYWYRQTLGQGPEFLTYFQNEAQLEKSRLLSDRFSAERPKGSFSTLEIQRTEQGDSAMYLCASSLVQSLETQYFGPGTRLLVL.

This chain uses TRBV7-2 with TRBJ2-5; D ambiguous. CDR3 length equals 15 residues. The V and J ends lost 3 bases and 4 bases respectively, with 15 bases between them. Germline CDR1 SGHTA, CDR2 FQGNSA. As DNA, the CDR3 is TGTGCCAGCAGCTTTTACCCGCGTGCCCCAGAGACCCAGTACTTC. This encodes CASSFYPRAPETQYF.

This clonotype has just a few counts. The gene calls are TRBV7-2 and TRBJ1-1; D gene unclear. Trimming removed 5 bases from V and 1 base from J, with 14 bases in between. The CDR3 spans 15 residues. CDR1 and CDR2 from the germline V gene are SGHTA and FQGNSA. The CDR3 loop is CASSQQPTRNTEAFF. Written as DNA, the CDR3 is TGTGCCAGCAGCCAACAACCTACGAGGAACACTGAAGCTTTCTTT. The full variable domain, with the rest looked up from reference TRBV7-2 and TRBJ1-1, is GAGVSQSPSNKVTEKGKDVELRCDPISGHTALYWYRQSLGQGLEFLIYFQGNSAPDKSGLPSDRFSAERTGGSVSTLTIQRTQQEDSAVYLCASSQQPTRNTEAFFGQGTRLTVV.

This clonotype was seen just once. The genes are TRBV25-1 and TRBJ2-1, with D perhaps TRBD2 (5 bases). Per germline, CDR1 MGHDK and CDR2 SYGVNS. The CDR3 is made up of 13 amino acids. Trimming removed 7 bases from V and 0 bases from J, with 7 bases in between. The CDR3 bases are TGTGCCAGCAATCGGGACTCCTACAATGAGCAGTTCTTC. Its protein is CASNRDSYNEQFF.

This clonotype was seen more than once but under ten times. The DNA of the CDR3 is TGCGCCAGCAGCGATGGGACAGGCCAATTGATGTCTACGCAGTATTTT. This gives the protein CASSDGTGQLMSTQYF. This chain links TRBV5-1 with TRBJ2-3; 8 nucleotides agree with TRBD1. Germline V CDR1 and CDR2: SGHRS, YFSETQ. J lost 8 bases, V lost 4 bases, and 15 bases had no gene match. The CDR3 contains 16 residues.

This clonotype was seen more than once but under ten times. The DNA is omitted, as the CDR3 cannot be located on it reliably, and the CDR3 follows TCRdb's listing. The genes are TRBV12-3 or TRBV12-4 and TRBJ1-2. The CDR3 is 14 residues long, counting both termini. Here the CDR3 reads CASLRFGESTGYTF.

This clonotype was seen at least ten times. CDR3 coding DNA: TGTGCCATCAGTGAAGGGTCCGCCTATGGCTACACCTTC. Amino acids: CAISEGSAYGYTF. The chain couples TRBV10-3 to TRBJ1-2; D ambiguous. The V and J ends lost 3 bases and 4 bases respectively, with 9 bases between them. Germline CDR1 ENHRY, CDR2 SYGVKD. This CDR3 has 13 amino acids.

This clonotype has more than one count but fewer than ten. The rearrangement links TRBV12-3 or TRBV12-4 to TRBJ1-5, with 8 nucleotides matching TRBD1. CDR3 length: 15 amino acids. Trimming took 5 bases from V and 5 from J; bases not matched to a gene: 8. Here the CDR3 DNA reads TGTGCCAGCAGTCCTGGACAGGGTGGTCATCAGCCCCAGCATTTT. Translation gives CASSPGQGGHQPQHF.

At least ten counts were recorded for this clonotype. The chain couples TRBV29-1 to TRBJ1-1; TRBD1 aligns across 8 bases. This CDR3 has 17 residues. The V gene's germline CDR1 is SQVTM and CDR2 ANQGSEA. V trimming: 7 bases; J trimming: 1 base; junction bases outside the gene matches: 17. CDR3 loop: CSAYGQGASSANTEAFF. CDR3 DNA sequence: TGCAGCGCATACGGGCAGGGGGCATCTTCGGCGAACACTGAAGCTTTCTTT. Filled out from reference TRBV29-1 and TRBJ1-1, the complete variable domain reads SAVISQKPSRDICQRGTSLTIQCQVDSQVTMMFWYRQQPGQSLTLIATANQGSEATYESGFVIDKFPISRPNLTFSTLTVSNMSPEDSSIYLCSAYGQGASSANTEAFFGQGTRLTVV.